This T cell receptor beta chain was identified in a study of blood T cell repertoires in COVID-19. Study details: From the United States, Italy and Spain came samples of acute and convalescent COVID-19. PBMCs, B-cell-depleted T cells, or T cells provided the cDNA or gDNA that made up the material.

Per the original data handling: Amplifying reference gene primers gave estimates of nucleated cell counts. Sequenced by immunoSEQ multiplex PCR; TCRdb stores in-frame clones only, minus some. The V and J calls and the clone size are those of that table, but D and trimming were determined from the DNA. Here the sample spans about 47,000 clones, under 85% being singletons. V was clipped by 0 bases and J by 6 bases; unmatched bases: 8. The CDR3 length is 15 residues. Germline lookup yields CDR1 SGHNT and CDR2 YYREEE (reference sequence). This clonotype was sampled from a man aged 70-80 years with active COVID-19. The chain recombines TRBV5-4 with TRBJ2-7, with 8 bases that match TRBD1. The sequencing sample was made of peripheral blood. The CDR3 nucleotides are TGTGCCAGCAGCTTGGGGCAGGGGGCGCGTCGCGAGCAGTACTTC. Translated: CASSLGQGARREQYF.